The 7 T cell receptor beta chains reported below all come from one sample, sequenced in a study of post-analysis software for immune sequencing data. Regarding the study as a whole: TRBV5-6, TRBV5-1 and TRBV20-1 were among roughly 5 TRBV segments more frequent in patients than controls.

These TCRs' antigens remain unknown. Every TCR beta cDNA library bore unique molecular identifiers. One entry per CDR3 protein, called by TCRdb with MiXCR from the PCR reads. Here the sample spans approximately 630,000 distinct CDR3 sequences, more than 50% being singletons. Sequencing was performed on blood. The receptors were sampled from a girl aged 2 to 9 with multiple sclerosis.

This clonotype was recorded a few times. The chain is built from TRBV29-1 and TRBJ1-2; 9 bases match TRBD1. The ends lost 4 bases at V and 3 bases at J; junction bases unmatched: 9. CDR3 length equals 15 residues. Germline lookup yields CDR1 SQVTM and CDR2 ANQGSEA. CDR3 bases: TGCAGCGTTGTAAGGGGACAGGGCTCCCACTATGGCTACACCTTC. It yields the protein CSVVRGQGSHYGYTF. Drawing the rest from reference TRBV29-1 and TRBJ1-2, the complete variable domain is SAVISQKPSRDICQRGTSLTIQCQVDSQVTMMFWYRQQPGQSLTLIATANQGSEATYESGFVIDKFPISRPNLTFSTLTVSNMSPEDSSIYLCSVVRGQGSHYGYTFGSGTRLTVV.

The CDR3 region has the DNA TGCAGCGTTGGGGCCAGCTCCTACAATGAGCAGTACTTC. Translating gives CSVGASSYNEQYF. The rearrangement joins TRBV29-1 to TRBJ2-1; D gene unclear. The DNA end is a closer match to TRBJ2-7, so the J assignment may be wrong. Germline V gene sequence: CDR1 SQVTM, CDR2 ANQGSEA. The CDR3 sequence is 13 residues long.

The rearrangement links TRBV24-1 to TRBJ2-3; 10 bases align to TRBD2. Germline lookup yields CDR1 KGHDR and CDR2 SFDVKD. The V segment lost 3 bases and the J segment 1 base; nucleotides outside the gene matches: 3. The CDR3 spans 16 residues. CDR3 DNA: TGTGCCACCAGTGATGCCGGACTAGCGGGCACAGATACGCAGTATTTT. It is translated as CATSDAGLAGTDTQYF.

The chain combines TRBV12-3 or TRBV12-4 with TRBJ2-1; the D is unclear. The CDR3 has 12 residues. V was cut by 8 bases and J by 4 bases, with 9 bases left in between. The CDR3 sequence is CASHSRYNEQFF. DNA of the CDR3: TGTGCCAGCCATAGCAGATACAATGAGCAGTTCTTC.

This clonotype occurred once. The chain has TRBV25-1 and TRBJ1-1; no clear D gene. V lost 6 bases and J lost 1, with 9 bases in between. The germline CDR1 and CDR2 sequences are MGHDK and SYGVNS. This CDR3 has 13 residues. The CDR3 sequence is CASRENENTEAFF. The CDR3 bases are TGTGCCAGCAGGGAAAATGAGAACACTGAAGCTTTCTTT.

The rearrangement links TRBV10-2 to TRBJ1-5, with TRBD1 as a possible D gene (5 bases). CDR3 length equals 17 residues. Germline loops: CDR1 WSHSY, CDR2 SAAADI. V was pared by 4 bases and J by 2 bases, with 18 bases between. CDR3 sequence (DNA): TGCGCCAGCAGTGGGTTCCCTTGGGGCACCGGCAATCAGCCCCAGCATTTT. Its translation is CASSGFPWGTGNQPQHF.

This chain connects TRBV6-6 to TRBJ1-4, with D possibly matching TRBD1 (6 bases). The CDR3 length is 14 residues. Trimming left V 4 bases short and J 8 bases short, with 14 bases between. CDR1 is MNHNY, CDR2 SVGAGI, per germline (reference sequence). The CDR3 nucleotides read TGTGCCAGCAGTTCGGACAGAAGAACGGAAAAACTGTTTTTT. It is translated as CASSSDRRTEKLFF.